A single sample is the source of the 23 T cell receptor beta chains below, sequenced in a study of shared clonotypes between healthy human individuals. Naive CD8 cells lacked CD45RO and underwent positive selection for CCR7, leaving out terminally differentiated effector memory CD45RA+ cells. Sequencing used immunoSEQ multiplex PCR; TCRdb keeps in-frame clones, though not all of them. The sample includes approximately 2,200,000 clones, under 95% of them seen just once. The specimen was naive CD8+ T cells from PBMCs. These receptors came from a man aged 18 to 30 in good health. Some clones in this sample may be carry-over from other donors' samples.

The DNA for the CDR3 is TGTGCCAGCAGTTTCACAGGGCCTGGGTATGGCTACACCTTC. Translated, it gives CASSFTGPGYGYTF. The chain uses TRBV28 and TRBJ1-2; D possibly corresponds to TRBD1 (6 bases). V dropped 3 bases and J dropped 5 bases, with 13 bases sitting between them. Germline values: CDR1 MDHEN, CDR2 SYDVKM. This CDR3 is built from 14 residues.

J is TRBJ2-5 and V is TRBV10-3; unclear D gene. This CDR3 region has 13 residues. V lost 6 bases to trimming and J lost 1 base, with 9 bases between them. Germline CDR1 is ENHRY and CDR2 is SYGVKD. CDR3 DNA sequence: TGTGCCATCAGAGAAGCACTCCAAGAGACCCAGTACTTC. It encodes CAIREALQETQYF.

This clone was detected only once. This specimen includes other DNA sequences encoding the same CDR3. The genes are TRBV9 and TRBJ2-2; 7 nucleotides align to TRBD2. Germline V lookup: CDR1 SGDLS, CDR2 YYNGEE. The ends lost 0 bases at V and 4 bases at J; junction bases unmatched: 6. CDR3 size: 16 residues. CDR3 amino acids: CASSVGGGSGTGELFF. The CDR3 DNA sequence: TGTGCCAGCAGCGTAGGCGGCGGGAGCGGCACCGGGGAGCTGTTTTTT. Full variable domain (outside the CDR3, taken from reference TRBV9 and TRBJ2-2): DSGVTQTPKHLITATGQRVTLRCSPRSGDLSVYWYQQSLDQGLQFLIQYYNGEERAKGNILERFSAQQFPDLHSELNLSSLELGDSALYFCASSVGGGSGTGELFFGEGSRLTVL.

This clone was observed a single time. This chain uses TRBV28 with TRBJ1-5, with a weak D call TRBD1 (5 bases). The germline V and J ends were trimmed by 7 bases and 1 base, with 11 bases remaining between them. The germline CDR1 and CDR2 sequences are MDHEN and SYDVKM. The CDR3 is made up of 14 amino acids. CDR3 nucleotides: TGTGCCAGCACTTCGGGGCGAAGCAATCAGCCCCAGCATTTT. Translating gives CASTSGRSNQPQHF.

With respect to this clone: Other DNA sequences in the same sample also yield this CDR3. The chain uses TRBV18 and TRBJ2-5; D is uncertain. The CDR3 covers 12 residues. From germline, CDR1 is KGHSH and CDR2 LQKENI. The V and J ends lost 0 bases and 5 bases respectively, with 4 bases between them. The DNA for the CDR3 is TGTGCCAGCTCACCACCAGGGGAGACCCAGTACTTC. Translating it yields CASSPPGETQYF.

This chain connects TRBV10-3 to TRBJ2-5; D gene unclear. Germline CDR1 reads ENHRY; CDR2 reads SYGVKD. The V and J ends lost 0 bases and 7 bases respectively, with 15 bases between them. The CDR3 contains 15 residues. This CDR3 is CAISESVTGSGTQYF. The CDR3 nucleotides read TGTGCCATCAGTGAGTCGGTGACGGGTTCCGGGACCCAGTACTTC.

This rearrangement joins TRBV27 to TRBJ1-2; D possibly corresponds to TRBD1 (5 bases). This CDR3 contains 12 residues. CDR1 and CDR2 (germline): MNHEY, SMNVEV (reference sequence). V was shortened by 5 bases and J by 7 bases, with 11 bases between the two germline ends. CDR3 coding DNA: TGTGCCAGCAGTCCCCGTGGGGCTGGCTACACCTTC. It codes for CASSPRGAGYTF.

The chain recombines TRBV29-1 with TRBJ1-2; tentatively, D is TRBD1 (6 bases). This CDR3 spans 17 amino acids. The V gene lost 2 bases and the J gene lost 1 base, with 20 bases spanning the gap. The germline V gene has CDR1 SQVTM and CDR2 ANQGSEA. DNA for the CDR3: TGCAGCGTTGAAAAAAGGTTGGAGGGGGGGCTTAACTATGGCTACACCTTC. Translated, it gives CSVEKRLEGGLNYGYTF.

The CDR3: CASSQVFRTPSSNQPQHF. The CDR3 DNA is TGCGCCAGCAGCCAAGTGTTCAGGACACCAAGTAGCAATCAGCCCCAGCATTTT. The chain links TRBV4-3 to TRBJ1-5; TRBD1 is a possible D gene (5 bases). The CDR3 sequence is 18 residues long. Trimming stripped 1 base from V and 0 bases from J, with 16 bases between. Germline V gene sequence: CDR1 LGHNA, CDR2 YSLEER.

V gene TRBV19 combines with J gene TRBJ2-7; 7 nucleotides align to TRBD1. Germline V gene sequence: CDR1 LNHDA, CDR2 SQIVND (reference sequence). The junction had 4 bases not matched to a gene; V was cut back by 7 bases and J by 1 base. The CDR3 is made up of 13 amino acids. CDR3 residues: CASTPGQSYEQYF. CDR3 sequence (DNA): TGTGCCAGTACGCCGGGACAGTCCTACGAGCAGTACTTC.

This clone has only one observation. The chain is built from TRBV28 and TRBJ2-2, with D possibly being TRBD1 (5 bases). This CDR3 spans 14 amino acids. Germline assignment: CDR1 MDHEN and CDR2 SYDVKM. Between the trimmed V and J ends, which lost 8 bases and 5 bases, there was a span of 15 bases. The CDR3 DNA reads as TGTGCCAGCTACTCTCAGGGCGGAACCGGGGAGCTGTTTTTT. Protein sequence: CASYSQGGTGELFF.

The chain combines TRBV10-3 with TRBJ2-5, with D maybe TRBD2 (6 bases). The V and J ends lost 4 bases and 5 bases respectively, with 11 bases between them. The CDR3 loop spans 13 amino acids. Germline V gene data show CDR1 as ENHRY and CDR2 as SYGVKD. CDR3 DNA: TGTGCCATCAGTGCAGGAACTAGCGAGACCCAGTACTTC. It specifies CAISAGTSETQYF.

The chain uses TRBV9 and TRBJ2-2; the D call may be TRBD1 or TRBD2 (6 bases each). CDR3 length: 16 residues. V was pared by 0 bases and J by 5 bases, with 14 bases between. From germline, CDR1 is SGDLS and CDR2 YYNGEE. Here the CDR3 reads CASSVGQGRRTGELFF. CDR3 DNA: TGTGCCAGCAGCGTAGGGCAGGGGAGGCGGACCGGGGAGCTGTTTTTT.

This clone occurred once. The chain uses TRBV29-1 and TRBJ2-3; D is uncertain. CDR1 SQVTM and CDR2 ANQGSEA come from the germline V gene. The V and J ends lost 7 bases and 4 bases respectively, with 9 bases between them. The CDR3 loop spans 11 amino acids. The CDR3 region is CSGRDSDTQYF. For the CDR3, the DNA is TGCAGCGGTAGAGACTCAGATACGCAGTATTTT.

This chain uses TRBV19 with TRBJ2-6; weak D call: TRBD2 (6 bases). The CDR3 length is 15 residues. Germline CDR1 reads LNHDA; CDR2 reads SQIVND (reference sequence). V lost 5 bases to trimming and J lost 3 bases, with 11 bases between them. The CDR3 DNA follows: TGTGCCAGTAGTGACTACGGGGGTGGGGCCAACGTCCTGACTTTC. Protein sequence: CASSDYGGGANVLTF.

J is TRBJ2-7 and V is TRBV6-1; 7 bases align to TRBD2. The CDR3 length is 16 residues. The V gene end was trimmed by 4 bases and the J gene end by 5 bases; junction bases not matched to a gene: 14. Per germline, CDR1 MNHNS and CDR2 SASEGT. In nucleotides, the CDR3 is TGTGCCAGCAGTGGCCCTTACAGCGGGGAAGAAGACGAGCAGTACTTC. Protein sequence: CASSGPYSGEEDEQYF.

This clone was recorded once. This rearrangement joins TRBV5-1 to TRBJ2-1; 9 bases map to TRBD1. Germline V lookup: CDR1 SGHRS, CDR2 YFSETQ. With 4 bases clipped from V and 5 bases from J, the junction kept 7 bases outside the gene matches. The CDR3 is 15 residues long. The CDR3 sequence is CASSLGQGIHNEQFF. The CDR3 nucleotides read TGCGCCAGCAGCCTGGGACAGGGAATCCACAATGAGCAGTTCTTC.

The chain has TRBV4-3 and TRBJ2-1; 8 bases are a match to TRBD1. Per germline, CDR1 LGHNA and CDR2 YSLEER. This CDR3 comprises 14 residues. The V gene end was trimmed by 0 bases and the J gene end by 15 bases; junction bases not matched to a gene: 10. The CDR3 spells CASSQDSGTGWRFF. In DNA form, the CDR3 reads TGCGCCAGCAGCCAAGATTCGGGGACAGGTTGGCGGTTCTTC.

The chain is built from TRBV5-8 and TRBJ2-3; no clear D. CDR3 length: 13 amino acids. The germline gives CDR1 SGHTS, CDR2 YDEGEE. V dropped 1 base and J dropped 6 bases, with 9 bases sitting between them. Here the CDR3 reads CASSLHSTDTQYF. The CDR3, as DNA: TGTGCCAGCAGCTTGCACAGTACCGATACGCAGTATTTT.

The chain carries TRBV7-9 and TRBJ2-3; D gene unclear. The CDR3 extends over 15 amino acids. Germline CDR1 is SEHNR and CDR2 is FQNEAQ (reference sequence). V was clipped by 5 bases and J by 0 bases, with 12 bases between them. The CDR3 DNA follows: TGTGCCAGCAGCCTCCCCGTGGGCAGCACAGATACGCAGTATTTT. Residues: CASSLPVGSTDTQYF.

This clone was seen once. The J gene is TRBJ2-7, the V gene TRBV6-1; D unresolved. The CDR3 has 15 amino acids. CDR1 and CDR2 (germline): MNHNS, SASEGT. V lost 3 bases and J lost 4, with 16 bases in between. The CDR3 protein is CASSDRQSYSYEQYF. The CDR3 nucleotides read TGTGCCAGCAGTGATAGGCAGTCGTACTCATACGAGCAGTACTTC.

Concerning this clone: Germline and junction disagree at one end, which may indicate a read error. This chain links TRBV5-1 with TRBJ2-7; D remains ambiguous. Germline CDR1 is SGHRS and CDR2 is YFSETQ. The CDR3 consists of 15 residues. CDR3 region: CASSLEIAGSHEQYF. The CDR3 DNA reads TGCGCCAGCAGCTTGGAAATAGCTGGCTCCCACGAGCAGTACTTC.

In regard to this clone: The junction differs from germline at one of its ends, possibly a read error. This chain links TRBV13 with TRBJ1-2; D may be TRBD1 (5 bases). CDR3 size: 13 residues. Per germline, CDR1 PRHDT and CDR2 FYEKMQ (reference sequence). The CDR3 is CASTTRGRPDRRF. CDR3 nucleotide sequence: TGTGCCAGCACCACAAGGGGACGGCCAGACCGGAGATTC.